These 10 T cell receptor beta chains came from one sample sequenced in a study of spatial heterogeneity in lung cancer. MiXCR, run by TCRdb on the 5' RACE reads, gives a single entry per CDR3 protein. Counted here are more than 15,000 distinct CDR3 sequences, around a fifth occurring once; the ten biggest clones make up about 19%. Time point indicated: sample taken at primary tumor resection. The study sequenced unsorted whole RNA from tumor, nontumor lung or frozen PBMC. The sample here was PBMCs, taken at surgery. Receptors originate from a female donor with early-stage non-small cell lung cancer.

This clonotype was found many times. This sequence joins TRBV7-3 and TRBJ2-3, with D uncertain. The CDR3 is 13 amino acids. Germline lookup yields CDR1 SGHTA and CDR2 FQGTGA. V lost 3 bases to trimming and J lost 4 bases, with 8 bases between them. CDR3 coding DNA: TGTGCCAGCAGCTTCATAGAAGCAGATACGCAGTATTTT. Its protein product is CASSFIEADTQYF. The entire variable domain, with the rest obtained from reference TRBV7-3 and TRBJ2-3, is as follows: GAGVSQTPSNKVTEKGKYVELRCDPISGHTALYWYRQSLGQGPEFLIYFQGTGAADDSGLPNDRFFAVRPEGSVSTLKIQRTERGDSAVYLCASSFIEADTQYFGPGTRLTVL.

This clonotype was seen repeatedly, ten times or more. The chain has TRBV23-1 and TRBJ1-5; TRBD1 agrees at 8 bases. TRBV23-1 is filed as an ORF, its function uncertain. There are 18 residues in the CDR3. Germline trimming cut 8 bases from V and 1 base from J; bases unmatched to any gene: 16. CDR3 nucleotides: TGCGCCAGCCGCGATAAGCATCCGACAGGGGCCAGCAATCAGCCCCAGCATTTT. It is translated as CASRDKHPTGASNQPQHF.

This clonotype has ten or more counts. V usage is TRBV6-2 or TRBV6-3 and J usage is TRBJ1-2; D gene uncertain. The germline CDR1 and CDR2 sequences are MNHEY and SVGEGT. Trimming pared 1 base from V and 7 bases from J, leaving 4 bases between. This CDR3 is 11 amino acids long. The CDR3: CASSYFGGYTF. The CDR3 region has the DNA TGTGCCAGCAGTTACTTTGGTGGCTACACCTTC.

This clonotype was picked up many times. The chain recombines TRBV24-1 with TRBJ2-1; TRBD2 agrees at 7 bases. Germline V gives CDR1 KGHDR, CDR2 SFDVKD. The ends lost 7 bases at V and 9 bases at J; junction bases unmatched: 8. This CDR3 has 13 residues. The CDR3 nucleotides are TGTGCCACCAGCAGACCTAGCGGAACTGAGCAGTTCTTC. Translation: CATSRPSGTEQFF.

The chain has TRBV10-3 and TRBJ1-2, with D unresolved. This CDR3 contains 12 residues. Trimming took off 2 bases at V and 5 bases at J, with 6 bases between the two ends. The germline CDR1 and CDR2 sequences are ENHRY and SYGVKD. CDR3 loop: CAISEPIYGYTF. CDR3 sequence (DNA): TGTGCCATCAGTGAGCCCATTTATGGCTACACCTTC.

This clonotype appeared many times. This chain joins TRBV7-2 and TRBJ2-7, with D uncertain. V lost 2 bases, J lost 1 base, and 3 bases lay in between. The CDR3 is 12 amino acids. Per germline, CDR1 SGHTA and CDR2 FQGNSA. The CDR3 loop reads CASSLSSYEQYF. Written as DNA, the CDR3 is TGTGCCAGCAGCTTATCTTCCTACGAGCAGTACTTC.

This clonotype was seen more than once but under ten times. Relative to the germline gene, one junction end is altered; a read error may explain this. J is TRBJ2-2 and V is TRBV7-7; D perhaps matches TRBD1 (6 bases). CDR3 size: 13 residues. Germline-derived CDR1 and CDR2 are SSHAT and FNYEAQ (reference sequence). The CDR3 loop reads CASSPDRFGELFF. CDR3 sequence (DNA): TGTGCTAGCAGCCCCGACAGGTTTGGGGAGCTGTTTTTT.

V usage is TRBV20-1 and J usage is TRBJ2-2; 10 bases match TRBD2. From germline, CDR1 is DFQATT and CDR2 SNEGSKA (reference sequence). The J segment lost 6 bases and the V segment lost 5 bases, leaving 9 bases of the junction unmatched. The CDR3 covers 15 residues. CDR3 bases: TGCAGTGCTGCCCGTCTAGCGGGAGACCCCGGGGAGCTGTTTTTT. It codes for CSAARLAGDPGELFF.

As regards this clonotype: A much larger clonotype is one base distant, so this may be a read error. This CDR3 reads CASSRKTGAAGTQYF. The DNA of the CDR3 is TGTGCCAGCAGTCGTAAGACAGGGGCCGCAGGTACGCAGTATTTT. The chain combines TRBV28 with TRBJ2-3; 8 positions agree with TRBD1. Germline loops: CDR1 MDHEN, CDR2 SYDVKM. The V and J ends lost 5 bases and 8 bases, in that order; junction bases with no gene match: 12. The CDR3 contains 15 residues.

This clonotype was seen a few times. The rearrangement uses TRBV5-1 and TRBJ1-3; perhaps TRBD1 as D (5 bases). Trimming took 0 bases from V and 0 from J, leaving 7 bases between them. Germline V gene sequence: CDR1 SGHRS, CDR2 YFSETQ. The CDR3 is made up of 15 amino acids. CDR3 sequence (DNA): TGCGCCAGCAGCTTGGTAGGGGACTCTGGAAACACCATATATTTT. This translates into CASSLVGDSGNTIYF.